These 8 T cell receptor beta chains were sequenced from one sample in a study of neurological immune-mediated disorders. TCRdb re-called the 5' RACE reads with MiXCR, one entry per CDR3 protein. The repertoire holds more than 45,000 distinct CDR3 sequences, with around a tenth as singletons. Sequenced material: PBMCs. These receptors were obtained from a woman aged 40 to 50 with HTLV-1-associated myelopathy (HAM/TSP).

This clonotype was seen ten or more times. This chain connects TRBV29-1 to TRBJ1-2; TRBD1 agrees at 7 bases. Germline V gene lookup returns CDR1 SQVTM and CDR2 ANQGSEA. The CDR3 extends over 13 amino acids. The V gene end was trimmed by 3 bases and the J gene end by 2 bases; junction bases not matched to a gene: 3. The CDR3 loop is CSVDGRGNYGYTF. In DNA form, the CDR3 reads TGCAGCGTTGATGGCAGGGGGAACTATGGCTACACCTTC.

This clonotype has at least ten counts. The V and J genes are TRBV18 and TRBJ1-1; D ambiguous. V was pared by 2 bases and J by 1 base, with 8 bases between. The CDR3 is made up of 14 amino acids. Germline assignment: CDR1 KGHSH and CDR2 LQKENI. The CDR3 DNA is TGTGCCAGCTCACCATTCGGGGAGAACACTGAAGCTTTCTTT. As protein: CASSPFGENTEAFF.

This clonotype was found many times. The CDR3 region is CASRQGITSTDTQYF. The CDR3 region has the DNA TGTGCCAGCAGACAGGGGATTACTAGCACAGATACGCAGTATTTT. J is TRBJ2-3 and V is TRBV5-5; TRBD1 agrees at 7 bases. CDR3 size: 15 residues. Germline-derived CDR1 and CDR2 are SGHKS and YYEKEE (reference sequence). The junction had 6 bases not matched to a gene; V was cut back by 5 bases and J by 0 bases.

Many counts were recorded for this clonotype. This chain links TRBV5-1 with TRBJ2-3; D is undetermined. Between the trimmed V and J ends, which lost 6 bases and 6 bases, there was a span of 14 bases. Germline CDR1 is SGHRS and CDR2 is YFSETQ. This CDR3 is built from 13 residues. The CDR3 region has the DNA TGCGCCAGCACCCCTCTCCATAGTGATACGCAGTATTTT. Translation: CASTPLHSDTQYF.

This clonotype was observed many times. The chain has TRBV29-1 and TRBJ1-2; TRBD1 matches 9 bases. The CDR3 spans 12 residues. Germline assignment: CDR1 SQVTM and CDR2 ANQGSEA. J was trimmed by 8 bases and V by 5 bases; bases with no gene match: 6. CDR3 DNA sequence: TGCAGCGTTCGGACAGGGGAGGGCGGCTACACCTTC. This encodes CSVRTGEGGYTF.

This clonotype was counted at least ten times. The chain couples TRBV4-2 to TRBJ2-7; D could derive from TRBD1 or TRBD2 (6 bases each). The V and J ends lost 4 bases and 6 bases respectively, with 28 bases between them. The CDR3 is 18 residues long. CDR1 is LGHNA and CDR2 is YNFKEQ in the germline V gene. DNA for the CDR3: TGTGCCAGCAGCCGCGAAAGGACTACGCAGGGGAATCCCTCCGAGCAGTACTTC. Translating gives CASSRERTTQGNPSEQYF.

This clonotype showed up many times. The CDR3 here is CASSLGDSRNQPQHF. The CDR3 DNA is TGCGCCAGCAGCTTGGGGGACAGCCGGAATCAGCCCCAGCATTTT. The chain recombines TRBV5-1 with TRBJ1-5, with 7 bases aligning to TRBD1. This CDR3 spans 15 amino acids. V lost 0 bases, J lost 4 bases, and 4 bases stayed unmatched. Per germline, CDR1 SGHRS and CDR2 YFSETQ.

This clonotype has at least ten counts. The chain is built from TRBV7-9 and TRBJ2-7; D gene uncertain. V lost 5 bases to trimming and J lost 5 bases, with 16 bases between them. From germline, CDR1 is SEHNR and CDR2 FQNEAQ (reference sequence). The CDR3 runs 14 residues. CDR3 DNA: TGTGCCAGCAGCACCGTCCCCGCGTATGACGAGCAGTACTTC. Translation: CASSTVPAYDEQYF.